This TCR beta chain was sequenced for a study of blood T cell repertoires in COVID-19. Study-level information: In each case, the material was cDNA or gDNA derived from T cells, B-cell-depleted T cells, or PBMCs.

The germline gives CDR1 SQVTM, CDR2 ANQGSEA. V lost 4 bases, J lost 3 bases, and 12 bases lay in between. This CDR3 has 13 residues. Original methodology: Counts of nucleated cells, estimated from reference gene primer amplification, were obtained. Profiled with immunoSEQ multiplex PCR; TCRdb holds only in-frame clones, not every one. V and J calls and clone size are those listed in that table; D and trimming were worked out from the DNA. The sample has 150,000 to 200,000 clones, 90% seen once. Sequencing was done on a sample of peripheral blood. The source is a man aged 55 to 70 with active or convalescent COVID-19. This chain connects TRBV29-1 to TRBJ1-1; D not certain. The CDR3 nucleotides read TGCAGCGTTGCCCCCGGAGGCCACACTGAAGCTTTCTTT. Translation: CSVAPGGHTEAFF. The whole variable domain, filled in from reference TRBV29-1 and TRBJ1-1, reads SAVISQKPSRDICQRGTSLTIQCQVDSQVTMMFWYRQQPGQSLTLIATANQGSEATYESGFVIDKFPISRPNLTFSTLTVSNMSPEDSSIYLCSVAPGGHTEAFFGQGTRLTVV.